This record concerns one T cell receptor (beta chain) sequence. The length of the CDR3 is 14 residues. Germline V gives CDR1 MNHNS, CDR2 SASEGT. The data derive from a study of T cells expressing NK-cell markers. TCRdb re-called the 5' RACE reads; every CDR3 protein appears as one record, without DNA. Its clone listing holds more than 120,000 distinct CDR3 sequences. The sequencing sample was made of blood T cells: a sorted CD56 or NKG2C T cell subset, CD4+ or CD8+ T cells, or bulk PBMC T cells (not recorded which). The genes are TRBV6-1 and TRBJ2-5; TCRdb lists TRBD1, though no DNA is available to test this call. This sequence was found in a man aged 18 to 30 in good health. CDR3 protein: CASGSDRGLETQYF.